This is a list of T cell receptor beta chains from one sample in a study of cytomegalovirus exposure and HLA in healthy donors. Only in-frame clones appear in the TCRdb table, and some are missing; sequencing was by immunoSEQ multiplex PCR. This table has 150,000 to 200,000 clones, about four fifths appearing once. The material sequenced was PBMCs. These receptors all stem from a woman aged 30 to 39 in good health and CMV-seronegative. CDR3s include the opening cysteine and the closing phenylalanine or tryptophan. The D gene is left open where the match is weak. The listing skips clone size in some rows; elsewhere it reads once, few, many or a size class.

d_call	clone_size	v_call	j_call	cdr3_nt	cdr3_aa
.	.	TRBV20-1	TRBJ1-1	TGCAGTGCTAGTAGTAACACTGAAGCTTTCTTT	CSASSNTEAFF
.	.	TRBV7-7	TRBJ2-7	TGTGCTAGCAGCTTGAACCGGGACACCAATTACGAGCAGTACTTC	CASSLNRDTNYEQYF
TRBD1	once	TRBV5-1	TRBJ2-5	TGCGCCAGCAGCTCATTAACAGGGGAACAAGAGACCCAGTACTTC	CASSSLTGEQETQYF
TRBD1	.	TRBV29-1	TRBJ1-3	TGCAGCGTCCAACAGGGGGGGTACGGAAACACCATATATTTT	CSVQQGGYGNTIYF
.	.	TRBV7-2	TRBJ2-5	TGTGCCAGCAGCTTACGACCCGGGGCCCAGTACTTC	CASSLRPGAQYF
TRBD2	.	TRBV9	TRBJ2-7	TGTGCCAGCAGCGTAGGCGGTAGCGGGAACCCCTACGAGCAGTACTTC	CASSVGGSGNPYEQYF
.	.	TRBV4-1	TRBJ1-3	TGCGCCAGCAGCCAAGACCCCGGACAGCTTGGAAACACCATATATTTT	CASSQDPGQLGNTIYF
.	few	TRBV10-1	TRBJ1-5	TGCGCCAGCAGTGTTAACAGGGAGAGTCAGCCCCAGCATTTT	CASSVNRESQPQHF
.	few	TRBV6-6	TRBJ2-6	TGTGCCAGCAGTTCCCTCCCAGGGGCTGGGGCCAACGTCCTGACTTTC	CASSSLPGAGANVLTF
.	once	TRBV7-9	TRBJ2-7	TGTGCCAGCAGCCATGATGGGCCCTACGAGCAGTACTTC	CASSHDGPYEQYF
TRBD1	.	TRBV4-2	TRBJ2-1	TGTGCCAGCAGCCAGCCAGGACAGGACAATGAGCAGTTCTTC	CASSQPGQDNEQFF
TRBD2	.	TRBV9	TRBJ2-3	TGTGCCAGCAGCGTCTCTAGCGGTTCCACAGATACGCAGTATTTT	CASSVSSGSTDTQYF
TRBD2	.	TRBV2	TRBJ2-7	TGTGCCAGCAGCCGACTAGCGGGGGCCAACTCCTACGAGCAGTACTTC	CASSRLAGANSYEQYF
TRBD2	.	TRBV13	TRBJ2-3	TGTGCCAGCAGCTTGACTAGCGGCACAGATACGCAGTATTTT	CASSLTSGTDTQYF
.	few	TRBV29-1	TRBJ2-7	TGCAGCGTGAATCAGGGTAACGAGCAGTACTTC	CSVNQGNEQYF
.	.	TRBV27	TRBJ2-7	TGTGCCAGCAGTCCCCCGTGGGGGACTGGGGACTACGAGCAGTACTTC	CASSPPWGTGDYEQYF
TRBD1	.	TRBV29-1	TRBJ1-4	TGCAGCGCACACGTCGCGACAGGGACCCATAATGAAAAACTGTTTTTT	CSAHVATGTHNEKLFF
.	.	TRBV6-4	TRBJ1-5	TGTGCCAGCAGTGACTCGCTAGATACGTGCAATCAGCCCCAGCATTTT	CASSDSLDTCNQPQHF
.	.	TRBV29-1	TRBJ2-7	TGCAGCGTTGATACAGGCGACGACGAGCAGTACTTC	CSVDTGDDEQYF
TRBD1	.	TRBV6-4	TRBJ1-2	TGTGCCAGCAGTCCTTCTGACAGGGCGGGTGGCTACACCTTC	CASSPSDRAGGYTF
TRBD1	.	TRBV5-1	TRBJ2-2	TGCGCCAGCAGCTTCCAGGGGGCAAGCACCGGGGAGCTGTTTTTT	CASSFQGASTGELFF
.	.	TRBV14	TRBJ1-1	TGTGCCAGCAGCCGAGCGATTCTGACAGTCAAGAACACTGAAGCTTTCTTT	CASSRAILTVKNTEAFF
.	.	TRBV2	TRBJ2-5	TGTGCCAGCACGAGGGAGGAGACCCAGTACTTC	CASTREETQYF
.	.	TRBV15	TRBJ2-7	TGTGCCACCAGCAGAGGGCAGGGAACAACCTACGAGCAGTACTTC	CATSRGQGTTYEQYF
TRBD2	.	TRBV5-1	TRBJ2-1	TGCGCCAGCAGCCCGTTTAGCGGGGGGGCCAATGAGCAGTTCTTC	CASSPFSGGANEQFF
.	.	TRBV12-5	TRBJ2-1	TGTGCTAGTGGTTCCCCTAACAGACACGATGAGCAGTTCTTC	CASGSPNRHDEQFF
TRBD2	.	TRBV7-6	TRBJ2-7	TGTGCCAGCAGCCACCTCGCGGGGGATTACGAGCAGTACTTC	CASSHLAGDYEQYF
.	.	TRBV27	TRBJ1-1	TGTGCCAGCAGTCCTGGGAGGAGCGGAGGCACTGAAGCTTTCTTT	CASSPGRSGGTEAFF
.	.	TRBV5-1	TRBJ2-7	TGCGCCAGCAGCTTGGGAATCGCGGGGAGAGGGTACTGGGTCTACGAGCAGTACTTC	CASSLGIAGRGYWVYEQYF
TRBD1	.	TRBV5-1	TRBJ2-1	TGCGCCAGCAGCTTAGGACAGGGGGGGAATGAGCAGTTCTTC	CASSLGQGGNEQFF
.	.	TRBV6-1	TRBJ2-7	TGTGCCAGCAGTGATTTCGGGGACTCCTACGAGCAGTACTTC	CASSDFGDSYEQYF
.	.	TRBV18	TRBJ2-7	TGTGCCAGCTCACGATCGACGGGCTACGAGCAGTACTTC	CASSRSTGYEQYF
.	.	TRBV5-4	TRBJ1-2	TGTGCCAGCAGCTCCAGGACACCGGTGGGGGGCTACACCTTC	CASSSRTPVGGYTF
.	.	TRBV6-5	TRBJ2-7	TGTGCCAGCACGGACACCTACGAGCAGTACTTC	CASTDTYEQYF
TRBD2	once	TRBV6-5	TRBJ2-5	TGTGCCAGCAGTTCCGGGGGGACCCAAGAGACCCAGTACTTC	CASSSGGTQETQYF
TRBD2	.	TRBV6-1	TRBJ2-7	TGTGCCAGCAGTGAAATTCAGGGACCCTTGCTTAACCGGGAGGAGTACTTC	CASSEIQGPLLNREEYF
.	.	TRBV6-5	TRBJ2-5	TGTGCCAGCAGACTGCAGGGATCAGAGACCCAGTACTTC	CASRLQGSETQYF
.	.	TRBV2	TRBJ2-7	TGTGCCAGCAGTGAATTTACAGGCCAATCCTACGAGCAGTACTTC	CASSEFTGQSYEQYF
TRBD1	.	TRBV5-1	TRBJ1-1	TGCGCCAGCAGCGGCCAGGGACAGGGCGAAGCTTTCTTT	CASSGQGQGEAFF
.	.	TRBV19	TRBJ1-1	TGTGCCAGTAGTATAGTAGCGAGGAACACTGAAGCTTTCTTT	CASSIVARNTEAFF
.	.	TRBV2	TRBJ2-7	TGTGCCAGCAGTGAACAAGGACAGAGCTACGAGCAGTACTTC	CASSEQGQSYEQYF
.	.	TRBV30	TRBJ1-2	TGTGCCTGGAGTGTACCTGGGGCAGGGTTACGTACCACCTTC	CAWSVPGAGLRTTF
.	.	TRBV7-6	TRBJ2-5	TGTGCCAGCAGCGTAGCCAATGGGTGGGCAGTGGAAGAGACCCAGTACTTC	CASSVANGWAVEETQYF
.	.	TRBV25-1	TRBJ2-5	TGTGCCAGCAGTGATTTAGGAGGGGAGATCCAAGAGACCCAGTACTTC	CASSDLGGEIQETQYF